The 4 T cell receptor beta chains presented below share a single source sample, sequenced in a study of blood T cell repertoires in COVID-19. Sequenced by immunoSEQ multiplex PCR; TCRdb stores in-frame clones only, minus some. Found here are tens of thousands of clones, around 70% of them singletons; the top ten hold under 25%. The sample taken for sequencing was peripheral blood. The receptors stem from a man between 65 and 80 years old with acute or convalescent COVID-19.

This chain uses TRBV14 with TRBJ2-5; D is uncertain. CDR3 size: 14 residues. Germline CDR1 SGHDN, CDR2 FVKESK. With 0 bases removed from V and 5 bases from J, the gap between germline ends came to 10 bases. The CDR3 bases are TGTGCCAGCAGCCAAGATACGGAGTGGGAGACCCAGTACTTC. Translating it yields CASSQDTEWETQYF.

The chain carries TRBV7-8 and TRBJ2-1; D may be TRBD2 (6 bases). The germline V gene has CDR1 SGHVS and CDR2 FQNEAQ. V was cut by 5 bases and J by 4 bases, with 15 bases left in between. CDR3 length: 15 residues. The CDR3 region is CASSLGPGGYNEQFF. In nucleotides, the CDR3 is TGTGCCAGCAGCCTAGGGCCTGGGGGGTACAATGAGCAGTTCTTC.

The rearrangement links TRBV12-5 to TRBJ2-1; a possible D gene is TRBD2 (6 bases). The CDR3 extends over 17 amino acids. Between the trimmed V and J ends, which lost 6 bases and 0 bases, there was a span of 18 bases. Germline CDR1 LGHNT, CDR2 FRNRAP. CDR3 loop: CASGPGLSESSYNEQFF. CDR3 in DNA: TGTGCTAGTGGCCCGGGACTTTCGGAGAGCTCCTACAATGAGCAGTTCTTC. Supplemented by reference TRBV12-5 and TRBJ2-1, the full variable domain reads DARVTQTPRHKVTEMGQEVTMRCQPILGHNTVFWYRQTMMQGLELLAYFRNRAPLDDSGMPKDRFSAEMPDATLATLKIQPSEPRDSAVYFCASGPGLSESSYNEQFFGPGTRLTVL.

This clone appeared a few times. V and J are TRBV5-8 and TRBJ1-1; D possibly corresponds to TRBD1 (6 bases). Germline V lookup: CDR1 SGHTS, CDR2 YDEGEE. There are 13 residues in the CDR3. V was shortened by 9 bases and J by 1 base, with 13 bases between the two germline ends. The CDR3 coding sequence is TGTGCCACCGACGGACAGTCGAACACTGAAGCTTTCTTT. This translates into CATDGQSNTEAFF.